The next 30 T cell receptor beta chains were all read from a single sample in a study of vaccination effects on CD4 cells after COVID-19. Antigen-specific CD4+ T cells were first expanded with viral peptide pools by the ViraFEST assay and only then sequenced. The culture ran for around nine days before CD4+ T cells were isolated. Either the mRNA-1273 or the BNT162b2 vaccine was given to participants as two doses. No antigen has been assigned to these receptors. The method was immunoSEQ multiplex PCR; TCRdb's version includes in-frame clones alone and lacks a portion of them. The data hold about 24,000 clones, with around 74% observed a single time. The sequencing here drew on CD4+ T cells from PBMCs cultured with HCoV-NL63 spike peptides, taken after COVID-19 vaccination. Every receptor here comes from a human donor who received a COVID-19 vaccine.

This clone was observed a handful of times. The gene calls are TRBV18 and TRBJ1-1; no definite D call. The CDR3 has 13 amino acids. Germline V gene data show CDR1 as KGHSH and CDR2 as LQKENI. V lost 3 bases and J lost 5, with 10 bases in between. The CDR3 is CASSPDQATEAFF. CDR3 DNA sequence: TGTGCCAGCTCACCCGACCAGGCGACTGAAGCTTTCTTT.

This sequence joins TRBV7-3 and TRBJ1-1, with TRBD1 matching over 9 bases. V lost 5 bases and J lost 10; bases outside the gene matches: 11. Looked up from germline, CDR1 is SGHTA and CDR2 is FQGTGA. The CDR3 has 14 amino acids. The CDR3, as DNA: TGTGCCAGCAGCGCCAGACGGACAGGGGCTGGAGCTTTCTTT. Translating it yields CASSARRTGAGAFF.

V and J are TRBV6-6 and TRBJ2-7; D uncertain. The CDR3 is 12 amino acids. CDR1 is MNHNY, CDR2 SVGAGI, per germline (reference sequence). The V gene lost 0 bases and the J gene lost 2 bases, with 2 bases spanning the gap. The CDR3 bases are TGTGCCAGCAGTTACTCAGCCTACGAGCAGTACTTC. This gives the protein CASSYSAYEQYF.

The V gene is TRBV7-9, the J gene TRBJ2-3; D is possibly TRBD2 (7 bases). Germline V gene sequence: CDR1 SEHNR, CDR2 FQNEAQ (reference sequence). The germline V and J ends were trimmed by 1 base and 0 bases, with 17 bases remaining between them. The CDR3 is 18 amino acids. The CDR3 nucleotides are TGTGCCAGCAGCTTAGGACCTCGGGGGGCCTCTAGCACAGATACGCAGTATTTT. Its protein product is CASSLGPRGASSTDTQYF.

The chain has TRBV9 and TRBJ1-4; TRBD1 aligns across 7 bases. J was trimmed by 8 bases and V by 0 bases; bases with no gene match: 7. The germline CDR1 and CDR2 sequences are SGDLS and YYNGEE. This CDR3 is 15 amino acids long. The CDR3 coding sequence is TGTGCCAGCAGCGTAGCCCCAACAGGGGCCGAAAAACTGTTTTTT. Translation gives CASSVAPTGAEKLFF.

V usage is TRBV5-1 and J usage is TRBJ1-2; D is unclear. Per the germline V gene, CDR1 is SGHRS and CDR2 is YFSETQ. The CDR3 consists of 14 residues. V gave up 0 bases and J gave up 0 bases, with 6 bases separating them. CDR3 loop: CASSLVAANYGYTF. CDR3 bases: TGCGCCAGCAGCTTGGTGGCAGCTAACTATGGCTACACCTTC. The complete variable domain, with remaining parts taken from reference TRBV5-1 and TRBJ1-2, reads KAGVTQTPRYLIKTRGQQVTLSCSPISGHRSVSWYQQTPGQGLQFLFEYFSETQRNKGNFPGRFSGRQFSNSRSEMNVSTLELGDSALYLCASSLVAANYGYTFGSGTRLTVV.

The rearrangement uses TRBV6-5 and TRBJ2-5; 9 bases match TRBD2. The J segment lost 2 bases and the V segment lost 6 bases, leaving 4 bases of the junction unmatched. This CDR3 has 14 residues. The V gene's germline CDR1 is MNHEY and CDR2 SVGAGI. CDR3 protein: CASRLSGGQETQYF. The CDR3 nucleotides are TGTGCCAGCAGACTTAGCGGGGGTCAAGAGACCCAGTACTTC.

The rearrangement uses TRBV7-2 and TRBJ1-6, with D uncertain. V was cut by 2 bases and J by 4 bases, with 6 bases left in between. Germline CDR1 reads SGHTA; CDR2 reads FQGNSA. This CDR3 comprises 14 residues. The CDR3 bases are TGTGCCAGCAGCTTAACTGGATATAATTCACCCCTCCACTTT. Translating gives CASSLTGYNSPLHF. Supplemented by reference TRBV7-2 and TRBJ1-6, the full variable domain reads GAGVSQSPSNKVTEKGKDVELRCDPISGHTALYWYRQSLGQGLEFLIYFQGNSAPDKSGLPSDRFSAERTGGSVSTLTIQRTQQEDSAVYLCASSLTGYNSPLHFGNGTRLTVT.

The V and J genes are TRBV5-4 and TRBJ2-1, with 8 bases lining up with TRBD1. After removal of 2 bases from V and 7 bases from J, the junction contained 5 bases not matched to a gene. The CDR3 totals 14 residues. Germline CDR1 SGHNT, CDR2 YYREEE (reference sequence). CDR3 sequence: CASSLDRGPNEQFF. The CDR3 DNA reads as TGTGCCAGCAGCTTAGACAGGGGCCCTAATGAGCAGTTCTTC.

The chain employs TRBV29-1 and TRBJ1-2, with 8 bases identical to TRBD1. The CDR3 loop spans 14 amino acids. Germline V gives CDR1 SQVTM, CDR2 ANQGSEA. V shed 5 bases and J 6 bases; nucleotides not matched to a gene: 11. CDR3 protein: CSVSQGGRVNGYTF. The CDR3 bases are TGCAGCGTTTCACAGGGGGGCAGGGTAAATGGCTACACCTTC.

The chain combines TRBV5-1 with TRBJ1-2; 9 nucleotides align to TRBD1. V trimming: 5 bases; J trimming: 6 bases; junction bases outside the gene matches: 5. Germline V gives CDR1 SGHRS, CDR2 YFSETQ. The CDR3 is 13 amino acids. The CDR3 is CASRDRGTDGYTF. The CDR3 nucleotides are TGCGCCAGCAGGGACAGGGGAACTGATGGCTACACCTTC.

About this clone: One junction end does not reproduce the germline sequence, and a read error may be involved. The chain has TRBV5-5 and TRBJ1-2; D is perhaps TRBD1 (5 bases). Looked up from germline, CDR1 is SGHKS and CDR2 is YYEKEE (reference sequence). The CDR3 consists of 11 residues. CDR3 coding DNA: TGTGCCAGCAGCCTGGGGCTCCCCAGCATATTC. Its protein product is CASSLGLPSIF. Based on the CDR3 plus reference TRBV5-5 and TRBJ1-2, the full variable domain is DAGVTQSPTHLIKTRGQQVTLRCSPISGHKSVSWYQQVLGQGPQFIFQYYEKEERGRGNFPDRFSARQFPNYSSELNVNALLLGDSALYLCASSLGLPSIFGSGTRLTVV.

This chain links TRBV30 with TRBJ2-2, with 8 bases fitting TRBD1. Germline V gene sequence: CDR1 GTSNPN, CDR2 SVGIG (reference sequence). V was clipped by 8 bases and J by 4 bases; unmatched bases: 18. The CDR3 length is 17 residues. The CDR3 reads CAGYGQGVFLSTGELFF. The DNA of the CDR3 is TGTGCCGGGTATGGACAGGGTGTTTTTTTGAGCACCGGGGAGCTGTTTTTT.

The rearrangement uses TRBV7-8 and TRBJ2-3; 8 bases line up with TRBD2. CDR3 length: 15 amino acids. Germline CDR1 and CDR2: SGHVS and FQNEAQ. V shed 5 bases and J 4 bases; nucleotides not matched to a gene: 8. CDR3 region: CASSPGLAHSDTQYF. The DNA for the CDR3 is TGTGCCAGCAGCCCTGGACTAGCCCACTCAGATACGCAGTATTTT. The full variable domain, in which reference TRBV7-8 and TRBJ2-3 provide the parts outside the CDR3, is GAGVSQSPRYKVAKRGQDVALRCDPISGHVSLFWYQQALGQGPEFLTYFQNEAQLDKSGLPSDRFFAERPEGSVSTLKIQRTQQEDSAVYLCASSPGLAHSDTQYFGPGTRLTVL.

The chain uses TRBV7-6 and TRBJ1-2; 7 bases are shared with TRBD1. The CDR3 totals 16 residues. Losses at the gene ends were 1 base for V and 1 base for J; bases not matched to a gene: 6. CDR1 and CDR2 (germline): SGHVS, FNYEAQ. The CDR3 bases are TGTGCCAGCAGCTTAGTTGCAGGGGGGGATAACTATGGCTACACCTTC. Amino acids: CASSLVAGGDNYGYTF. Full variable domain (outside the CDR3, taken from reference TRBV7-6 and TRBJ1-2): GAGVSQSPRYKVTKRGQDVALRCDPISGHVSLYWYRQALGQGPEFLTYFNYEAQQDKSGLPNDRFSAERPEGSISTLTIQRTEQRDSAMYRCASSLVAGGDNYGYTFGSGTRLTVV.

CDR3 DNA: TGTGCCAGCTCACCTCCCTCTAGCGGGGGAGGAAATGAGCAGTTCTTC. Translated, it gives CASSPPSSGGGNEQFF. The chain carries TRBV18 and TRBJ2-1; 10 positions match TRBD2. CDR1 and CDR2 (germline): KGHSH, LQKENI. The junction had 9 bases not matched to a gene; V was cut back by 3 bases and J by 7 bases. This CDR3 is 16 amino acids long. Looking up the rest from reference TRBV18 and TRBJ2-1 gives the full variable domain: NAGVMQNPRHLVRRRGQEARLRCSPMKGHSHVYWYRQLPEEGLKFMVYLQKENIIDESGMPKERFSAEFPKEGPSILRIQQVVRGDSAAYFCASSPPSSGGGNEQFFGPGTRLTVL.

As for this clone: Germline is not matched at one junction end, which may reflect a read error. This chain joins TRBV7-7 and TRBJ2-2; TRBD1 or TRBD2 may be the D gene (5 bases each). Germline V gene sequence: CDR1 SSHAT, CDR2 FNYEAQ (reference sequence). This CDR3 spans 16 amino acids. The CDR3 is CASSRGALTNTGELFF. The CDR3 DNA reads as TGTGCTAGCAGCCGAGGGGCGCTCACGAACACCGGGGAGCTGTTTTTT.

This chain joins TRBV6-5 and TRBJ1-5, with 9 bases fitting TRBD1. The trim removed 6 bases at V and 8 bases at J, leaving 5 bases unmatched. Per the germline V gene, CDR1 is MNHEY and CDR2 is SVGAGI. The CDR3 is 13 amino acids. The CDR3, as DNA: TGTGCCAGCAGAGGGACAGGGTGGGAGCCCCAGCATTTT. This gives the protein CASRGTGWEPQHF.

This chain uses TRBV6-5 with TRBJ1-1; D ambiguous. The V gene's germline CDR1 is MNHEY and CDR2 SVGAGI. The CDR3 runs 12 residues. As DNA, the CDR3 is TGTAAAACCCTAAAGGTGAACACTGAAGCTTTCTTT. This codes for CKTLKVNTEAFF.

The genes are TRBV19 and TRBJ2-5; possible D gene TRBD1, 7 bases. This CDR3 is 15 amino acids long. The V end was cut by 3 bases, the J end by 4 bases, with 15 bases between. Germline V lookup: CDR1 LNHDA, CDR2 SQIVND (reference sequence). CDR3 region: CASSIYQGGLETQYF. The DNA of the CDR3 is TGTGCCAGTAGTATCTACCAGGGGGGACTAGAGACCCAGTACTTC.

This rearrangement joins TRBV7-2 to TRBJ2-7; D is uncertain. The germline gives CDR1 SGHTA, CDR2 FQGNSA. Trimming left V 4 bases short and J 7 bases short, with 11 bases between. CDR3 length: 12 residues. The CDR3 DNA is TGTGCCAGCAGCTCTATGACGCTAGAGCAGTACTTC. It yields the protein CASSSMTLEQYF.

The chain employs TRBV5-1 and TRBJ2-1, with D tentatively TRBD2 (7 bases). Germline lookup yields CDR1 SGHRS and CDR2 YFSETQ. With 1 base removed from V and 7 bases from J, the gap between germline ends came to 15 bases. This CDR3 has 15 amino acids. The CDR3 region has the DNA TGCGCCAGCAGCTTGAGAGGGGGGGGCAGGAATGAGCAGTTCTTC. Translation gives CASSLRGGGRNEQFF.

The rearrangement links TRBV4-2 to TRBJ2-7, with D perhaps matching TRBD2 (6 bases). Trimming took 0 bases from V and 3 from J, leaving 12 bases between them. CDR3 length: 15 amino acids. Germline-derived CDR1 and CDR2 are LGHNA and YNFKEQ. CDR3 nucleotide sequence: TGTGCCAGCAGCCAAGACCTGGACGGGGGCTACGAGCAGTACTTC. Amino acid sequence: CASSQDLDGGYEQYF.

This clone was seen more than once but under ten times. The V and J genes are TRBV7-9 and TRBJ2-2; no clear D. V dropped 1 base and J dropped 5 bases, with 8 bases sitting between them. The CDR3 extends over 14 amino acids. Germline loops: CDR1 SEHNR, CDR2 FQNEAQ (reference sequence). CDR3 DNA: TGTGCCAGCAGCTTAGTCCGAGCAACCGGGGAGCTGTTTTTT. This encodes CASSLVRATGELFF.

This chain links TRBV6-5 with TRBJ2-7; 8 bases map to TRBD1. Germline loops: CDR1 MNHEY, CDR2 SVGAGI. V shed 2 bases, J shed 5 bases, and the junction held 11 bases outside the gene matches. The CDR3 extends over 16 amino acids. The CDR3 region is CASSYTQGAPPNEQYF. As DNA, the CDR3 is TGTGCCAGCAGTTACACTCAGGGGGCGCCCCCCAACGAGCAGTACTTC.

In this sample, this clone turned up once. This sequence joins TRBV25-1 and TRBJ2-1; perhaps TRBD2 as D (6 bases). Germline V gene sequence: CDR1 MGHDK, CDR2 SYGVNS. This CDR3 region has 12 residues. Deletions cut 3 bases from V and 12 bases from J, with 12 bases between. The CDR3 reads CASSDPGLLQFF. The CDR3 region has the DNA TGTGCCAGCAGTGACCCGGGACTCCTGCAGTTCTTC. Full variable domain (missing parts from reference TRBV25-1 and TRBJ2-1): EADIYQTPRYLVIGTGKKITLECSQTMGHDKMYWYQQDPGMELHLIHYSYGVNSTEKGDLSSESTVSRIRTEHFPLTLESARPSHTSQYLCASSDPGLLQFFGPGTRLTVL.

This chain joins TRBV10-3 and TRBJ2-1; TRBD2 aligns across 12 bases. The V and J ends lost 6 bases and 8 bases, in that order; junction bases with no gene match: 5. This CDR3 is 14 amino acids long. CDR1 is ENHRY, CDR2 SYGVKD, per germline. CDR3 in DNA: TGTGCCATCAGCGCTAGCGGGGGGGGCCATGAGCAGTTCTTC. The encoded protein is CAISASGGGHEQFF.

Comments on this clone: The junction and the germline gene differ at one end; a read error may be behind it. The chain carries TRBV7-7 and TRBJ2-1; D perhaps matches TRBD2 (6 bases). The CDR3 has 15 amino acids. Looked up from germline, CDR1 is SSHAT and CDR2 is FNYEAQ (reference sequence). CDR3 in amino acids: CASSLGGGPSNEQFF. The CDR3 nucleotides are TGTGCTAGCAGCTTAGGTGGAGGGCCGAGTAATGAGCAGTTCTTC.

The chain couples TRBV10-1 to TRBJ2-7; 9 bases map to TRBD1. This CDR3 contains 12 residues. Looked up from germline, CDR1 is WNHNN and CDR2 is SYGVQD (reference sequence). The V segment lost 3 bases and the J segment 9 bases; nucleotides outside the gene matches: 3. Here the CDR3 DNA reads TGCGCCAGCAGTGAACAGGGGGCCTCGCAGTACTTC. It yields the protein CASSEQGASQYF.

The J gene is TRBJ2-1, the V gene TRBV28; no definite D call. Between the trimmed V and J ends, which lost 5 bases and 1 base, there was a span of 6 bases. Per the germline V gene, CDR1 is MDHEN and CDR2 is SYDVKM. This CDR3 is built from 13 residues. In DNA, the CDR3 is TGTGCCAGCAGTGTTCGATCCTACAATGAGCAGTTCTTC. This encodes CASSVRSYNEQFF.